This TCR beta chain originates from a study of T-cell memory formation after mild COVID-19. On the study more broadly: In these data, TCR clusters were largely donor specific. Regarding the study as a whole: In second-wave clones peaking day 37, SARS-CoV-2 specificity remained unconfirmed.

TCRdb processed the 5' RACE reads anew with MiXCR; each CDR3 protein has one entry. Of about 470,000 distinct CDR3 sequences listed, over 15% were seen once; the top ten hold 10% to 15%. The CDR3 contains 15 residues. Trimming shortened V by 3 bases and J by 1 base, and 12 bases separated the two germline ends. Germline V gene data show CDR1 as SGHTA and CDR2 as FQGNSA. Turning to this clonotype: Its antigen remains unknown.

Sequenced input: PBMCs or a T cell subset sorted from them (not recorded which). This chain joins TRBV7-2 and TRBJ1-1; D unresolved. This TCR was recovered from an adult woman who had mild COVID-19 (a few samples of this study predate the infection). Cell type and time point are not known. The CDR3 is CASSLEAVRNTEAFF. The CDR3 DNA reads TGTGCCAGCAGCTTGGAGGCAGTGAGGAACACTGAAGCTTTCTTT.